The next 2 T cell receptor beta chains were all read from a single sample in a study of blood T cells in healthy people across ages. A second about 6 to 12 cycle PCR used barcoded and J-beta primers. TCRdb itself ran the 5' RACE reads through MiXCR, one entry per CDR3 protein. Counted here are about 1.5 million distinct CDR3 sequences, 42% occurring once; the ten biggest clones make up approximately 7.9%. Specimen: blood. These receptors came from a woman under 30 in good health.

This clonotype was seen more than once but under ten times. The V and J genes are TRBV20-1 and TRBJ2-5; D is ambiguous. Germline V gives CDR1 DFQATT, CDR2 SNEGSKA (reference sequence). The CDR3 sequence is 11 residues long. CDR3 coding DNA: TGCTCGTCCATCGCCCAAGAGACCCAGTACTTC. The encoded protein is CSSIAQETQYF.

The rearrangement links TRBV6-5 to TRBJ1-2; D gene ambiguous. Trimming shortened V by 2 bases and J by 0 bases, and 13 bases separated the two germline ends. Germline CDR1 is MNHEY and CDR2 is SVGAGI. CDR3 length equals 16 residues. The chain's CDR3 is CASSYGELTTNYGYTF. In nucleotides, the CDR3 is TGTGCCAGCAGTTACGGGGAACTGACGACTAACTATGGCTACACCTTC.